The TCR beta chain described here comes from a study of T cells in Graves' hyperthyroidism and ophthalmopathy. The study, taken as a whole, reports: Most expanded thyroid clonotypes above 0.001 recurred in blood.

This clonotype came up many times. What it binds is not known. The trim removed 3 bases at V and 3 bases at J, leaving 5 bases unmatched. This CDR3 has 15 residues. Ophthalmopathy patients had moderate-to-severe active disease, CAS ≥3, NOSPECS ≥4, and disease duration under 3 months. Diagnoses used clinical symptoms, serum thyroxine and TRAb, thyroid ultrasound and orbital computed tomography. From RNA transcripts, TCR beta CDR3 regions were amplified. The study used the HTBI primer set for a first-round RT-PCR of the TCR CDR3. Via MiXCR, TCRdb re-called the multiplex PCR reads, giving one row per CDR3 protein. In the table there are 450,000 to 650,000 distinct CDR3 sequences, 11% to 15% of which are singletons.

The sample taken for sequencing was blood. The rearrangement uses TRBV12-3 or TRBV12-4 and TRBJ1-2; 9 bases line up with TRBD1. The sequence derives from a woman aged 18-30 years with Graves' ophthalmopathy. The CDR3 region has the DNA TGTGCCAGCAGTTTCGGACAGGGGTTCGACTATGGCTACACCTTC. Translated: CASSFGQGFDYGYTF.